This T cell receptor beta chain was sequenced in a study of blood T cells in healthy people across ages. Study overall: The capture of about one barcoded beta molecule per two T cells was achieved by template switching.

Alongside a J-beta primer mix, a sample-barcoded 5' primer served in a second PCR lasting roughly 7 to 12 cycles. TCRdb processed the 5' RACE reads anew with MiXCR; each CDR3 protein has one entry. The sample has some 860,000 distinct CDR3 sequences, 45% to 70% seen once; the top ten hold about a quarter. Note on this clonotype: Its antigen is not known.

Broader study findings: It was held that diversity estimates obtained from one million T cells represented underestimates.

V was trimmed by 4 bases and J by 6 bases, leaving 18 bases between them. Germline loops: CDR1 SGDLS, CDR2 YYNGEE. This CDR3 has 15 amino acids. The rearrangement links TRBV9 to TRBJ2-3, with D tentatively TRBD2 (6 bases). Sample: blood. The TCR originated in a man aged 40-50 years in good health. The CDR3 is CASSSPGLQRDTQYF. The DNA of the CDR3 is TGTGCCAGCAGCTCACCGGGACTGCAGCGGGATACGCAGTATTTT.